This TCR beta chain came from a study of cytomegalovirus exposure and HLA in healthy donors. Study results and caveats: It was reported in a later analysis that an Asian-associated ancestry cluster showed fewer N-insertions than the roughly 710-donor mean.

Vbeta (60) and Jbeta (13) primers were used in the PCR. Some clones are missing from TCRdb's copy, which holds only in-frame ones; the method was immunoSEQ multiplex PCR. The table includes 85,000 to 100,000 clones, roughly 80% detected once. The CDR3 sequence is 16 residues long. V shed 6 bases and J 7 bases; nucleotides not matched to a gene: 13. Germline V gene sequence: CDR1 MGHDK, CDR2 SYGVNS. In regard to this clone: No antigen is known for it.

This TCR came from a woman aged 55-69 years in good health and CMV-seronegative. Sequencing used PBMCs. This chain uses TRBV25-1 with TRBJ1-2; TRBD1 matches 11 bases. The CDR3 region is CASRGRGDRGIVGYTF. The CDR3 DNA is TGTGCCAGCAGGGGTCGAGGGGACAGGGGGATAGTTGGCTACACCTTC.